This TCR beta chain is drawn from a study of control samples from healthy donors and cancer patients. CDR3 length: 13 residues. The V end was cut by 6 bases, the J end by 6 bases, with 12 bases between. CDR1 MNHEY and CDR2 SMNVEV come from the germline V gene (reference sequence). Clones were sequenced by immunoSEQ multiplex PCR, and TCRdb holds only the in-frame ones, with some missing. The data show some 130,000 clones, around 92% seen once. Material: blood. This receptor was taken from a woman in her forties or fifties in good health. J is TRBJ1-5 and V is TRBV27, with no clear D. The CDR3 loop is CASSPTIGQPQHF. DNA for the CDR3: TGTGCCAGCAGCCCCACCATCGGTCAGCCCCAGCATTTT.